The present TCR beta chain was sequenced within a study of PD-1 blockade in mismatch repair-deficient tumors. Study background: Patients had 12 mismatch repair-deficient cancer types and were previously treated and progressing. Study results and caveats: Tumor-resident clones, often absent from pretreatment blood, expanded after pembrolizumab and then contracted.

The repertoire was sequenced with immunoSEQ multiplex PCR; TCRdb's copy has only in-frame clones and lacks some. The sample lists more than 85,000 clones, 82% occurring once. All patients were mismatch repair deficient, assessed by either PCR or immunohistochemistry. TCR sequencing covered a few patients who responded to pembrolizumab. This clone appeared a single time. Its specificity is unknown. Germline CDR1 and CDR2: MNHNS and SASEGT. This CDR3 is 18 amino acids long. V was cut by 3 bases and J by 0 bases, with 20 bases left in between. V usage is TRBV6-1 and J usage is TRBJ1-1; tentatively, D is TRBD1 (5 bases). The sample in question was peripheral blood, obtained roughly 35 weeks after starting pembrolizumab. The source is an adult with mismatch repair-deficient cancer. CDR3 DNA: TGTGCCAGCAGTGAGGCAGGGCTAGGGAGACATATGAACACTGAAGCTTTCTTT. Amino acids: CASSEAGLGRHMNTEAFF.